This passage covers 3 T cell receptor beta chains from one sample sequenced in a study of blood T cell repertoires in COVID-19. The data were produced by immunoSEQ multiplex PCR, yet TCRdb's version contains in-frame clones alone and is incomplete. The table has about 110,000 clones, approximately 90% seen once. The sequencing sample was made of peripheral blood. Receptors originate from a woman aged 45 to 65 with acute or convalescent COVID-19.

The chain recombines TRBV29-1 with TRBJ2-1; 13 bases fit TRBD2. Trimming at V came to 3 bases and at J to 6 bases, leaving 5 bases not matched to a gene. The length of the CDR3 is 15 residues. The V gene's germline CDR1 is SQVTM and CDR2 ANQGSEA. DNA for the CDR3: TGCAGCGTTGAGAAACTAGCGGGAGGGTCCAATGAGCAGTTCTTC. Translating it yields CSVEKLAGGSNEQFF.

The rearrangement joins TRBV6-5 to TRBJ2-1; 7 bases match TRBD1. CDR1 MNHEY and CDR2 SVGAGI come from the germline V gene. This CDR3 contains 13 residues. V dropped 8 bases and J dropped 4; count of bases not matched to a gene: 5. CDR3 region: CASGRQGYNEQFF. CDR3 DNA: TGTGCCAGCGGAAGACAGGGTTACAATGAGCAGTTCTTC.

V usage is TRBV5-8 and J usage is TRBJ1-2; D gene unclear. Germline values: CDR1 SGHTS, CDR2 YDEGEE. The CDR3 consists of 15 residues. V gave up 0 bases and J gave up 4 bases, with 13 bases separating them. CDR3 amino acids: CASSLALGVGYGYTF. For the CDR3, the DNA is TGTGCCAGCAGCTTGGCGCTGGGAGTAGGCTATGGCTACACCTTC.